The clone carrying this T cell receptor (beta chain) was found once. Its antigen is unknown. This sample is part of a study of chemoradiotherapy in HPV16-positive cancers. Whole-study context: Candidate HPV-specific clones and shared TCR motifs came from two HPV16-positive patients.

Whole-study results and caveats: Candidate HPV-specific clones and E7-related TCR motifs grew in tumor during treatment. The functional HPV-specific definition rests on just a couple of HPV16-positive patients.

The germline V gene encodes CDR1 SGHRS and CDR2 YFSETQ. With V trimmed by 2 bases and J by 3 bases, 6 bases remained unmatched. The CDR3 contains 15 residues. Assay used: immunoSEQ multiplex PCR; TCRdb lists only in-frame clones, some missing. The table lists more than 35,000 clones, around 82% of them singletons. Repertoires were sampled repeatedly during chemoradiotherapy. Sequenced here: blood, sampled from a patient who underwent chemoradiotherapy. The chain has TRBV5-1 and TRBJ2-7; 9 positions agree with TRBD2. This receptor was taken from a human donor with HPV-associated anogenital cancer. The CDR3 reads CASSLLPSGVYEQYF. DNA of the CDR3: TGCGCCAGCAGCTTATTGCCTAGCGGGGTCTACGAGCAGTACTTC.